Below, 23 T cell receptor beta chains from the same sample are listed, as sequenced in a study of molecular identifiers for immune sequencing clone quantification. TCRdb used MiXCR to reprocess the PCR reads, holding one entry per CDR3 protein. The sample consists of nearly 55,000 distinct CDR3 sequences, around 33% of them appearing once. The sample consisted of naive CD8+ T cells from blood, with Jurkat cell RNA spiked in. Subset given: FACS-sorted CD8+CD4-CCR7+CD45RA+ naive T cells. Receptor source: a human donor in good health. Some libraries in this study had Jurkat cell RNA spiked in.

This chain connects TRBV5-1 to TRBJ2-5; no clear D. V shed 3 bases and J shed 0 bases, with 9 bases lying between them. CDR3 size: 14 residues. Per the germline V gene, CDR1 is SGHRS and CDR2 is YFSETQ. CDR3 region: CASSSWVDQETQYF. The CDR3 DNA is TGCGCCAGCAGCTCCTGGGTGGACCAAGAGACCCAGTACTTC.

The J gene is TRBJ2-2, the V gene TRBV6-2 or TRBV6-3, with D unresolved. Germline V gene lookup returns CDR1 MNHEY and CDR2 SVGEGT. The CDR3 covers 13 residues. V gave up 7 bases and J gave up 5 bases, with 11 bases separating them. CDR3 DNA: TGTGCCAGCACTCTAGTCTTGACCGGGGAGCTGTTTTTT. It specifies CASTLVLTGELFF.

This clonotype was counted between two and nine times. V gene TRBV19 combines with J gene TRBJ1-5; D unclear. Trimming shortened V by 0 bases and J by 5 bases, and 11 bases separated the two germline ends. This CDR3 comprises 15 residues. CDR1 is LNHDA and CDR2 is SQIVND in the germline V gene (reference sequence). CDR3 in amino acids: CASSIDPAGYQPQHF. The DNA for the CDR3 is TGTGCCAGTAGTATAGACCCCGCCGGGTATCAGCCCCAGCATTTT.

Details on this clonotype: This clone may be a read error of a much larger clone one base away. The gene calls are TRBV24-1 and TRBJ2-2; TRBD2 is a possible D gene (5 bases). CDR1 is KGHDR and CDR2 is SFDVKD in the germline V gene. CDR3 size: 12 residues. CDR3 sequence reads: CATRGSTGEPFF. The DNA for the CDR3 is TGTGCCACCCGAGGCAGCACCGGGGAGCCGTTTTTT.

This clonotype was detected only a few times. Its ends do not fully match the called genes, so a read error is possible. The chain couples TRBV7-3 to TRBJ2-5; 7 bases fit TRBD2. Per germline, CDR1 SGHTA and CDR2 FQGTGA. The CDR3 loop spans 14 amino acids. The CDR3 here is CASSLTGGQETQYF. Written as DNA, the CDR3 is TGTGCCAGCAGCCTAACCGGGGGGCAAGAGACCCAGTACTTC.

This clonotype appeared many times. J is TRBJ2-7 and V is TRBV6-5; TRBD1 might be the D (5 bases). Trimming took off 2 bases at V and 3 bases at J, with 5 bases between the two ends. This CDR3 spans 12 amino acids. The germline V gene has CDR1 MNHEY and CDR2 SVGAGI. The CDR3 loop reads CASSYDSYEQYF. In nucleotides, the CDR3 is TGTGCCAGCAGTTACGACAGCTACGAGCAGTACTTC.

This clonotype was picked up one time. Given a much more abundant clone one base away, this may be a read error. This rearrangement joins TRBV28 to TRBJ1-5; D call uncertain. Germline lookup yields CDR1 MDHEN and CDR2 SYDVKM. V gave up 10 bases and J gave up 5 bases, with 18 bases separating them. This CDR3 spans 14 amino acids. The CDR3 here is CATQVRFLDQPQHF. In nucleotides, the CDR3 is TGTGCCACTCAGGTTAGGTTCCTCGATCAGCCCCAGCATTTT.

This clonotype was seen ten or more times. The J gene is TRBJ1-2, the V gene TRBV5-4, with D maybe TRBD1 (5 bases). CDR3 length equals 15 residues. CDR1 and CDR2 from the germline V gene are SGHNT and YYREEE (reference sequence). The V and J ends lost 5 bases and 3 bases respectively, with 17 bases between them. Here the CDR3 DNA reads TGTGCCAGCAGTAACAGGAGTTCCCGACACTATGGCTACACCTTC. This sequence encodes CASSNRSSRHYGYTF.

This clonotype was seen a handful of times. The chain links TRBV9 to TRBJ1-1; D uncertain. The CDR3 length is 14 residues. The germline V gene encodes CDR1 SGDLS and CDR2 YYNGEE. Trimming cost V 0 bases and J 5 bases, with 11 bases left between them. Here the CDR3 DNA reads TGTGCCAGCAGCGTAGGTTTAAGTGGAACTGAAGCTTTCTTT. It yields the protein CASSVGLSGTEAFF.

This clonotype was seen only a few times. V usage is TRBV5-4 and J usage is TRBJ2-7, with no clear D. Trimming took off 2 bases at V and 2 bases at J, with 8 bases between the two ends. The CDR3 runs 13 residues. CDR1 is SGHNT, CDR2 YYREEE, per germline (reference sequence). The CDR3 DNA sequence: TGTGCCAGCAGCTTTTACCAAACCTACGAGCAGTACTTC. This gives the protein CASSFYQTYEQYF.

This clonotype was seen just once. With a much larger clone just one base away, this may be a read error. V usage is TRBV9 and J usage is TRBJ2-3; D call uncertain. This CDR3 spans 13 amino acids. Germline loops: CDR1 SGDLS, CDR2 YYNGEE. Here the CDR3 DNA reads TGTGCCAGCAGCGTAGCTATCCCAGAAACGCAGTATTTT. Translating it yields CASSVAIPETQYF.

About this clonotype: One end of the junction is discordant with germline, which a read error may explain. This chain connects TRBV27 to TRBJ1-5; the D is unclear. The CDR3 contains 15 residues. The germline gives CDR1 MNHEY, CDR2 SMNVEV (reference sequence). CDR3 nucleotides: TGTGCCAGCAGGACCAATTTAGGCCCCAATCAGCCCCAGCAATTT. Its translation is CASRTNLGPNQPQQF.

This clonotype was detected once. Relative to the germline gene, one junction end is altered; a read error may explain this. The V call is TRBV6-5, the J call TRBJ1-4; D is possibly TRBD1 (5 bases). The CDR3 extends over 15 amino acids. CDR1 and CDR2 (germline): MNHEY, SVGAGI. The CDR3 sequence: CASNYSTGWAKELFF. In DNA form, the CDR3 reads TGTGCCAGCAATTACTCTACAGGATGGGCAAAGGAACTGTTTTTT.

This clonotype was counted a few times. V and J are TRBV29-1 and TRBJ2-1, with 10 bases aligning to TRBD1. This CDR3 comprises 14 residues. V was pared by 3 bases and J by 6 bases, with 5 bases of the junction left unmatched. Per germline, CDR1 SQVTM and CDR2 ANQGSEA. CDR3 sequence reads: CSVDWGQGFNEQFF. The CDR3 DNA reads TGCAGCGTTGATTGGGGACAGGGGTTCAATGAGCAGTTCTTC.

The chain recombines TRBV20-1 with TRBJ2-5; D is unresolved. Germline V gives CDR1 DFQATT, CDR2 SNEGSKA (reference sequence). The germline V and J ends were trimmed by 2 bases and 8 bases, with 9 bases remaining between them. This CDR3 is 11 amino acids long. The CDR3 loop reads CSARIARTQYF. The CDR3 DNA is TGCAGTGCTAGAATTGCGCGCACCCAGTACTTC.

This clonotype was detected ten times or more. The J gene is TRBJ2-4, the V gene TRBV28, with 7 bases matching TRBD1. Germline-derived CDR1 and CDR2 are MDHEN and SYDVKM. Trimming removed 8 bases from V and 2 bases from J; junction bases left unmatched: 15. This CDR3 has 17 amino acids. CDR3: CASPNVNRGDPKNIQYF. CDR3 DNA sequence: TGTGCCAGCCCCAATGTGAACAGGGGAGATCCCAAAAACATTCAGTACTTC.

This clonotype was counted many times. This chain uses TRBV4-3 with TRBJ2-3; D call uncertain. From germline, CDR1 is LGHNA and CDR2 YSLEER. Trimming shortened V by 0 bases and J by 5 bases, and 6 bases separated the two germline ends. The CDR3 runs to 13 residues. CDR3 nucleotide sequence: TGCGCCAGCAGCCAAGATCGTGAAGATACGCAGTATTTT. It specifies CASSQDREDTQYF.

On this clonotype: A much larger clone differs from this one at a single base, so this may be a read error. The V and J genes are TRBV9 and TRBJ1-5, with D unresolved. CDR1 and CDR2 from the germline V gene are SGDLS and YYNGEE. The CDR3 runs 15 residues. CDR3 sequence: CASCVDGRSNQPQHF. The CDR3 DNA follows: TGTGCCAGCTGCGTAGATGGACGGAGCAATCAGCCCCAGCATTTT.

To note about this clonotype: A read error may produce the germline difference seen at one junction end. The chain couples TRBV19 to TRBJ1-5; 7 nucleotides match TRBD1. Germline lookup yields CDR1 LNHDA and CDR2 SQIVND (reference sequence). The CDR3 sequence is 14 residues long. Here the CDR3 reads CASNDRVDNQPQLF. The CDR3 bases are TGTGCCAGTAATGACAGGGTAGATAATCAGCCCCAGCTTTTT. Full variable domain (missing parts from reference TRBV19 and TRBJ1-5): DGGITQSPKYLFRKEGQNVTLSCEQNLNHDAMYWYRQDPGQGLRLIYYSQIVNDFQKGDIAEGYSVSREKKESFPLTVTSAQKNPTAFYLCASNDRVDNQPQLFGDGTRLSIL.

The J gene is TRBJ2-7, the V gene TRBV13, with 9 bases lining up with TRBD2. Germline V gives CDR1 PRHDT, CDR2 FYEKMQ (reference sequence). The CDR3 is made up of 13 amino acids. The trim removed 8 bases at V and 3 bases at J, leaving 5 bases unmatched. Written as DNA, the CDR3 is TGTGCCAGCCGGACTAGCGTGTACTACGAGCAGTACTTC. It encodes CASRTSVYYEQYF.

Comments on this clonotype: The conserved final phenylalanine or tryptophan is absent from the CDR3, which likely points to a read error. The chain carries TRBV4-1 and TRBJ1-6; no clear D gene. The CDR3 runs 15 residues. The V gene lost 0 bases and the J gene lost 8 bases, with 11 bases spanning the gap. Germline V gives CDR1 MGHRA, CDR2 YSYEKL. CDR3: CASSQDQHVDSPLHI. The DNA for the CDR3 is TGCGCCAGCAGCCAAGATCAGCACGTTGATTCACCCCTCCACATT.

This clonotype was found a few times. V gene TRBV29-1 combines with J gene TRBJ1-2; no definite D call. The CDR3 has 14 residues. The V gene's germline CDR1 is SQVTM and CDR2 ANQGSEA. The V and J ends lost 6 bases and 0 bases respectively, with 14 bases between them. The CDR3 DNA follows: TGCAGCGTCTCCGGGCAGCAGCCTAACTATGGCTACACCTTC. Residues: CSVSGQQPNYGYTF.

Turning to this clonotype: An end of the junction differs from the germline gene, which may be a read error. The CDR3 here is CSAVDGSYEQNF. CDR3 nucleotides: TGCAGTGCTGTGGACGGATCCTACGAGCAGAACTTC. The chain joins TRBV20-1 to TRBJ2-7; D not resolved. The CDR3 consists of 12 residues. Looked up from germline, CDR1 is DFQATT and CDR2 is SNEGSKA (reference sequence).